This T cell receptor (beta chain) was profiled in a study of cytomegalovirus exposure and HLA in healthy donors. Study context: Early on, a data release was issued that held 85 million to 95 million unique TCRs from HLA-typed donors. Study conclusions and caveats: Most CMV-associated TCR beta chains appeared HLA-restricted in a later analysis. TCR association rates varied by HLA locus in a later analysis, with DRB1 highest and HLA-C lowest. Productive rates of about 90% or about 30% were seen for most TCR beta V segments in an earlier analysis.

A remark on this clone: What it recognizes is unknown.

Vbeta (60) and Jbeta (13) primers were used in the PCR. Clones were read by immunoSEQ multiplex PCR, and TCRdb kept only the in-frame ones, dropping some. This table holds some 150,000 clones, more than 70% found once. The CDR3 contains 16 residues. Looked up from germline, CDR1 is MNHNY and CDR2 is SVGAGI (reference sequence). The V segment lost 6 bases and the J segment 6 bases; nucleotides outside the gene matches: 14. The clonotype comes from a man between 40 and 49 years old in good health and CMV-seronegative. Sequencing used PBMCs. The V and J genes are TRBV6-6 and TRBJ1-2; 9 positions match TRBD1. In nucleotides, the CDR3 is TGTGCCAGCAGAGAATCAAACCTAGACAGGGGGGATGGCTACACCTTC. This codes for CASRESNLDRGDGYTF.